The text below deals with one T cell receptor (beta chain). The data were taken from a study of blood T cell repertoires in COVID-19. Overall study: COVID-19 samples from acute and convalescent phases originated in the United States, Italy and Spain. T cells, B-cell-depleted T cells, or PBMCs supplied cDNA or gDNA.

Only in-frame clones appear in the TCRdb table, and some are missing; sequencing was by immunoSEQ multiplex PCR. Of about 160,000 clones listed, roughly 81% are singletons. From germline, CDR1 is SGHVS and CDR2 FNYEAQ. The V segment lost 4 bases and the J segment 7 bases; nucleotides outside the gene matches: 13. The CDR3 sequence is 15 residues long. Specimen: peripheral blood. The sequence was obtained from a man aged 35 to 55 with acute or convalescent COVID-19. The chain has TRBV7-6 and TRBJ2-7; 7 bases fit TRBD1. The CDR3 sequence is CASSSYRGSVGEQYF. The CDR3 DNA sequence: TGTGCCAGCAGCTCCTACAGGGGATCTGTAGGGGAGCAGTACTTC.